In its sample, the clone carrying this T cell receptor beta chain was seen a few times. The source of the sample is a study of blood T cell repertoires in COVID-19. Germline values: CDR1 SGDLS, CDR2 YYNGEE. The ends were cut back, 0 bases at V and 8 bases at J, with 11 bases in the middle. The CDR3 runs to 14 residues. The data were produced by immunoSEQ multiplex PCR, yet TCRdb's version contains in-frame clones alone and is incomplete. The data hold about 40,000 clones, with around 86% observed a single time. Sequenced input: peripheral blood. This TCR was sampled from a man aged 50-59 years in a cohort sampled during active COVID-19. This sequence joins TRBV9 and TRBJ1-4; no reliable D call. CDR3 DNA: TGTGCCAGCAGCGTAGCTACCGGAGGGGAAAAACTGTTTTTT. It translates to CASSVATGGEKLFF.